The source of this TCR beta chain is a study of T cells in Graves' hyperthyroidism and ophthalmopathy. The patients, who ranged from 18 to 65 in age, presented with newly diagnosed hyperthyroidism lasting under 2 months. The PBMCs were taken from approximately 11 ml of fresh peripheral blood. RNA transcripts gave rise to amplified TCR beta CDR3 regions. The HTBI primer set drove a first-round RT-PCR of the TCR CDR3. TCRdb independently ran MiXCR on the multiplex PCR reads; one entry per CDR3 protein. The sample lists around 240,000 distinct CDR3 sequences, more than 12% occurring once. Study observations and caveats: From stable hyperthyroidism, ophthalmopathy was separated by a 13 V-J model. Prediction of ophthalmopathy progression came a median roughly 6.6 months pre-onset.

Germline V CDR1 and CDR2: MGHRA, YSYEKL. V lost 2 bases, J lost 1 base, and 16 bases lay in between. CDR3 length equals 17 residues. This clonotype has a handful of counts. Its antigen is not identified. Sequenced: blood. The gene calls are TRBV4-1 and TRBJ2-3; D perhaps matches TRBD1 (6 bases). The TCR comes from a woman in her thirties or forties with Graves' hyperthyroidism that later progressed to Graves' ophthalmopathy. CDR3 in DNA: TGCGCCAGCAGCCAACCCTGGCAGGGGAAGGGCACAGATACGCAGTATTTT. Residues: CASSQPWQGKGTDTQYF.